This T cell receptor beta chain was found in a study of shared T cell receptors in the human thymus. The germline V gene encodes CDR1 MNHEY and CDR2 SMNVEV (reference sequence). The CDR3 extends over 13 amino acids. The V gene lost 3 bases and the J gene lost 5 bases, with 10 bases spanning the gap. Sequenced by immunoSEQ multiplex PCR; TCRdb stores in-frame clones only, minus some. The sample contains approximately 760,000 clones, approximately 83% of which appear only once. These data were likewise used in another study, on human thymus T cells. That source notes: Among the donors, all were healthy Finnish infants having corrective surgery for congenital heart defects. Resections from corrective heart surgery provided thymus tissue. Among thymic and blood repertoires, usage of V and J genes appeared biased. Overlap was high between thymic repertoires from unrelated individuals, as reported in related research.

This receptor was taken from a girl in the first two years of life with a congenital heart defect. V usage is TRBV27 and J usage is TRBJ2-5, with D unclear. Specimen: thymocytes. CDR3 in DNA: TGTGCCAGCAGTTTCGTCACCGGTGAGACCCAGTACTTC. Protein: CASSFVTGETQYF.